These T cell receptor beta chains were read from a single sample in a study of shared T cell receptors in the human thymus. Profiling relied on immunoSEQ multiplex PCR, and the TCRdb table lists in-frame clones only, not all of them. The sample has hundreds of thousands of clones, more than 75% seen once. These data were also filed under a second study, of human thymus T cells.

The sample was thymocytes. The receptors originated from a boy under two years old with a congenital heart defect. The conserved cysteine and the conserved F or W are not part of the CDR3 here. Rows may omit the clone size; those that give it use once, few, many or a size class.

abundance	v_gene	j_gene	CDR3aa
.	TRBV28	TRBJ1-5	ASSSGTNLPIGSNQPQH
.	TRBV27	TRBJ2-7	ASSRYTGRSYEQY
.	TRBV7-2	TRBJ2-7	ASSLAGLYEQY
.	TRBV18	TRBJ1-2	ASRTGQGIYGYT
.	TRBV12-5	TRBJ2-6	ASGLVKGHGANVLT
.	TRBV10-2	TRBJ2-1	ASSEETSGPCCNEQF
.	TRBV6-5	TRBJ1-1	ASIRTDSTSVAF
.	TRBV6-5	.	ASSGTASYEQY
.	TRBV28	TRBJ2-5	ASGTGLEVQETQY
.	TRBV5-1	TRBJ2-7	ASSLRETQRTNPSEQY
.	TRBV13	TRBJ1-2	ASSPRGWWYGYT
.	TRBV30	TRBJ1-2	AWSGSQRYGYT
.	TRBV11-2	TRBJ2-7	ASSLNTSPYEQY
.	TRBV7-3	TRBJ2-6	ASSFTGFGTHSGANVLT
.	TRBV21-1	TRBJ2-7	ASSKEWGHYEQY
.	TRBV19	TRBJ1-1	ASSILGPGHPMNTEAF
.	TRBV5-4	TRBJ2-3	ASSLGVARGSTDTQY
.	TRBV11-3	TRBJ2-1	ASSLETDNEQF
few	TRBV4-3	TRBJ2-7	ASSQDLREPPYEQY
.	TRBV7-2	TRBJ2-7	ASTAGHPLAEQY
few	TRBV18	TRBJ2-7	ASSPSIRDSSYEQY
few	TRBV30	TRBJ2-7	AWRTGYEQY
.	TRBV28	TRBJ1-2	ASSPPQIHGYT